The clone carrying this T cell receptor (beta chain) was seen ten or more times. Its antigen is not known. Time point meaning: newly diagnosed GD, antithyroid drugs for less than 3 months. The authors made the TCR library using RNA they extracted from PBMCs. Construction of the TCR beta libraries employed iRepertoire HTBI primers in conjunction with Arm-PCR of CDR3 regions. TCRdb re-called the multiplex PCR reads through MiXCR, storing one row per CDR3 protein. The data hold approximately 310,000 distinct CDR3 sequences, with 18% observed a single time. CDR1 and CDR2 (germline): MDHEN, SYDVKM. There are 13 residues in the CDR3. After removal of 10 bases from V and 11 bases from J, the junction contained 14 bases not matched to a gene. This entry belongs to a study of regulatory T cells in long-lasting Graves disease. Findings of the study overall: Persistent Graves' patients showed a TCR diversity that was lower than that of newly diagnosed ones. Preferential use of TRBV28, TRBJ1-2 and TRBJ2-5 was seen in persistent disease. The work looked only at peripheral blood and did not look at thyroid tissue.

The sequence derives from a female donor with Graves disease. The chain is built from TRBV28 and TRBJ1-1; 9 nucleotides agree with TRBD1. Specimen: peripheral blood mononuclear cells (PBMCs), collected at new diagnosis, from a patient treated with antithyroid drugs. In nucleotides, the CDR3 is TGTGCCACCGCACCCACTCAACAGGGGGCGGCTTTCTTT. Its protein is CATAPTQQGAAFF.